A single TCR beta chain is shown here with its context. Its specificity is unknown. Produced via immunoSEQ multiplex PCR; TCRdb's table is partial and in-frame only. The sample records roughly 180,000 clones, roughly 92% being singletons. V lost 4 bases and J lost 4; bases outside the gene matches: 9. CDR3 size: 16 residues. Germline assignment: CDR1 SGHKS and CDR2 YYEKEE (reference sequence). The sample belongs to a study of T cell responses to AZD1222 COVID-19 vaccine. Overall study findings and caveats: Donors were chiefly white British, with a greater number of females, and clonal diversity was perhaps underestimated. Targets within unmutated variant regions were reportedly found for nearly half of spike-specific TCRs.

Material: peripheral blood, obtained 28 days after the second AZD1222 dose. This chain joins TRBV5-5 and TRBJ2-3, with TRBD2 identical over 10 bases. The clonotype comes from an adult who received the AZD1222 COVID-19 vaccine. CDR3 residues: CASSTQREGLADTQYF. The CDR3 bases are TGTGCCAGCAGCACCCAGCGGGAGGGCCTCGCAGATACGCAGTATTTT.